This T cell receptor (beta chain) was profiled in a study of cytomegalovirus exposure and HLA in healthy donors. Overall study results and limits: For most TCR beta V segments, an earlier analysis put the productive rate at about 90% or about 30% of the time.

Germline V lookup: CDR1 MDHEN, CDR2 SYDVKM. The CDR3 consists of 15 residues. V lost 6 bases and J lost 8; bases outside the gene matches: 11. 13 Jbeta primers and 60 Vbeta primers were used for the PCR. Original analysis: Counted up in a later analysis, unique TCR beta chains came to 65 million to 100 million, with around 11 million shared. TCRdb keeps only in-frame clones here, not all; method: immunoSEQ multiplex PCR. The DNA was the basis for D and trimming; V, J and clone size are from that table. The sample has about 140,000 clones; roughly four fifths are singletons. A note on this clone: Its antigen is not identified.

This sequence joins TRBV28 and TRBJ2-1; the match to TRBD1 covers 9 bases. This receptor was obtained from a woman in her 40s in good health and CMV-seronegative. The sequencing input was PBMCs. The DNA for the CDR3 is TGTGCCAGCAGACTGCCGGGACAGGGTTTCGATGAGCAGTTCTTC. This translates into CASRLPGQGFDEQFF.